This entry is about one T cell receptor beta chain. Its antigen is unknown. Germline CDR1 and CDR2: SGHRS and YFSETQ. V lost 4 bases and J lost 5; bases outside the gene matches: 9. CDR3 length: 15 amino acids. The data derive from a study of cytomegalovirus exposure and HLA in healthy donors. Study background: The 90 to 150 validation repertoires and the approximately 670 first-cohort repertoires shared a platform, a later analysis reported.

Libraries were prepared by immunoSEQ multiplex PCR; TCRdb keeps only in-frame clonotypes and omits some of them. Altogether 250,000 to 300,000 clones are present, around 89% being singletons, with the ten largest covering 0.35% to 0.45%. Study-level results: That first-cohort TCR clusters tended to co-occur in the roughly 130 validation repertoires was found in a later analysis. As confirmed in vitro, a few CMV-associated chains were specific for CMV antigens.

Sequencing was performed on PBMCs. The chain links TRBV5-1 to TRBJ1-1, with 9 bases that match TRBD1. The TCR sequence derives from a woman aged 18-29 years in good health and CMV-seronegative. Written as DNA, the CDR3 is TGCGCCAGCAGCCCACCGGACAGGGGAGGAACTGAAGCTTTCTTT. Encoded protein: CASSPPDRGGTEAFF.